The clone carrying this T cell receptor (beta chain) was seen more than once but under ten times. Its antigen is not identified. Profiled with immunoSEQ multiplex PCR; TCRdb holds only in-frame clones, not every one. In the table there are some 30,000 clones, roughly 87% of which are singletons. These data come from a study of OX40 agonist ivuxolimab in advanced cancers. Study results and limitations: The expanded peripheral T cells' antigen specificity was not determined.

In germline, CDR1 is MGHRA, CDR2 YSYEKL. The ends were cut back, 6 bases at V and 1 base at J, with 9 bases in the middle. The CDR3 is made up of 14 amino acids. This clonotype was obtained from an adult with an advanced solid tumor such as melanoma, head and neck, liver or kidney cancer. The input for sequencing was CD4+ or CD8+ T cells sorted from blood, taken in a trial of the OX40 agonist ivuxolimab. The chain is built from TRBV4-1 and TRBJ2-2; D remains unclear. CDR3 region: CASSLQMNTGELFF. In DNA form, the CDR3 reads TGCGCCAGCAGTTTACAAATGAACACCGGGGAGCTGTTTTTT.